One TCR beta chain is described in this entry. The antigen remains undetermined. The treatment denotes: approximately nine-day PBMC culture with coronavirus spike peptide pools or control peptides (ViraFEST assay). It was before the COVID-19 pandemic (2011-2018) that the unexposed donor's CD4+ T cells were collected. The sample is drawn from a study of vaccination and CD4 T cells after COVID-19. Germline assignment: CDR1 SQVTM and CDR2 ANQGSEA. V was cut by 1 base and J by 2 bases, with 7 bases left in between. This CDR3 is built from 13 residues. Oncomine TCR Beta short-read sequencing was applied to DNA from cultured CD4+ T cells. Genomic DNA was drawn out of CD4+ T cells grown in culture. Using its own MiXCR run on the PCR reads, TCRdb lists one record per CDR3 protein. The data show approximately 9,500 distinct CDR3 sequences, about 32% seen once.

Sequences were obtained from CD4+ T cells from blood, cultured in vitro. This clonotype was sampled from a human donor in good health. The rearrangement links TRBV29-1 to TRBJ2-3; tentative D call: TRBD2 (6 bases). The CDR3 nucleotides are TGCAGCGTTGAAGGGGACTCCACAGATACGCAGTATTTT. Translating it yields CSVEGDSTDTQYF.